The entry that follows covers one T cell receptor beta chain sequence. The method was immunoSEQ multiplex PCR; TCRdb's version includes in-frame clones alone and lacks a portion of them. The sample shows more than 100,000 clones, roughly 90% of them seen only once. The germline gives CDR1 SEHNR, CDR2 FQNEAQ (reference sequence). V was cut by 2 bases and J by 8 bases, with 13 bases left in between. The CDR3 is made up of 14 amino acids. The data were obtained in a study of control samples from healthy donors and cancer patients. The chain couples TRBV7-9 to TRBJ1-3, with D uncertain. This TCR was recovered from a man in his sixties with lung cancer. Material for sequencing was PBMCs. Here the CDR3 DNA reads TGTGCCAGCAGCTTAATGTCCCCTGGGGACACCATATATTTT. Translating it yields CASSLMSPGDTIYF.